The 25 T cell receptor delta chains listed next were all sequenced from one sample in a study of Vδ1+ human thymocytes. Study results and caveats: Thymic TRG and TRD repertoires appeared highly polyclonal.

These receptors lack a known antigen. Sequences come from RNA converted to cDNA by reverse transcription. The CDR3 regions were amplified by multiplex PCR from V-gene primers to a constant-region primer. TCRdb reanalysed the multiplex PCR reads with CATT. The sample contains about 58,000 delta-chain clones, about 14% of which appear only once. The sequencing sample was made of Vdelta1+ gamma-delta thymocytes from the thymus. Subset meaning: FACS-sorted CD3+ TCRalphabeta- TCRVdelta1+ TCRVdelta2- thymocytes. These TCRs come from a girl under two years old who had congenital heart surgery.

Ten or more counts support this clone. J is TRDJ1 and V is TRDV2; 10 bases agree with TRDD3. Germline V gene lookup returns CDR1 GEAIGNYY and CDR2 EKD. The trim removed 0 bases at V and 0 bases at J, leaving 3 bases unmatched. This CDR3 is built from 16 residues. The CDR3 DNA sequence: TGTGCCTGTGACACCGCCACTGGGGGATACACCGATAAACTCATCTTT. This encodes CACDTATGGYTDKLIF.

The chain carries TRDV1 and TRDJ1; 13 bases line up with TRDD3. Unmatched junction bases numbered 26, after V lost 3 bases and J lost 1 base. Germline V gene sequence: CDR1 TSWWSYY, CDR2 QGS. The CDR3 loop spans 24 amino acids. For the CDR3, the DNA is TGTGCTCTTGGGGACCATCTCAAAAATCCATCGGGTACTGGGGGATACGTCGGCACCGATAAACTCATCTTT. Its protein product is CALGDHLKNPSGTGGYVGTDKLIF.

This clone was counted a few times. Other DNA sequences from this sample encode an identical CDR3 as well. The chain is built from TRDV1 and TRDJ1; TRDD3 matches at 10 bases. The V gene's germline CDR1 is TSWWSYY and CDR2 QGS. V gave up 8 bases and J gave up 0 bases; unmatched junction bases: 21. The CDR3 length is 20 residues. CDR3 amino acids: CALHSPAGGYGGPYTDKLIF. In nucleotides, the CDR3 is TGTGCTCTTCATTCCCCAGCTGGGGGATATGGGGGACCGTACACCGATAAACTCATCTTT.

This clone was detected only a few times. The V and J genes are TRDV1 and TRDJ1; D perhaps matches TRDD3 (6 bases). In germline, CDR1 is TSWWSYY, CDR2 QGS. V was trimmed by 3 bases and J by 9 bases, leaving 32 bases between them. This CDR3 region has 19 residues. DNA of the CDR3: TGTGCTCTTGGGGACCCAAACTTCCCCACTGAGGGGATCGCGCCCGAACTCATCTTT. Protein product: CALGDPNFPTEGIAPELIF.

This sequence joins TRDV1 and TRDJ1; 7 bases match TRDD2. The CDR3 consists of 17 residues. V shed 3 bases and J 10 bases; nucleotides not matched to a gene: 20. CDR1 is TSWWSYY and CDR2 is QGS in the germline V gene. CDR3 amino acids: CALGELSYVGGHRGLIF. The DNA of the CDR3 is TGTGCTCTTGGGGAGCTTTCCTACGTAGGAGGACATAGGGGACTCATCTTT.

This clone was counted a few times. The V gene is TRAV29/DV5, the J gene TRDJ1; D might be TRDD2 (9 bases). Germline-derived CDR1 and CDR2 are NSMFDY and ISSIKDK. The CDR3 is 19 amino acids. V was clipped by 0 bases and J by 6 bases, with 30 bases between them. The CDR3 is CAASAGPSYVFGGWNKLIF. The CDR3, as DNA: TGTGCAGCAAGCGCGGGGCCTTCCTACGTTTTTGGGGGATGGAATAAACTCATCTTT.

V and J are TRDV1 and TRDJ1, with 8 bases aligning to TRDD3. This CDR3 region has 15 residues. Germline CDR1 is TSWWSYY and CDR2 is QGS. Trimming cost V 0 bases and J 2 bases; bases outside gene matches: 2. The CDR3 DNA sequence: TGTGCTCTTGGGGAACTGGGGGATATAACCGATAAACTCATCTTT. Protein sequence: CALGELGDITDKLIF.

The sample holds a few counts of this clone. V and J are TRDV1 and TRDJ1, with a weak D call TRDD2 (6 bases). This CDR3 region has 20 residues. Germline V gene sequence: CDR1 TSWWSYY, CDR2 QGS. Trimming removed 3 bases from V and 7 bases from J, with 33 bases in between. This chain's CDR3 is CALGESIPRPSRGRGGKLIF. The CDR3 nucleotides read TGTGCTCTTGGGGAGTCCATACCAAGACCTTCCCGGGGAAGGGGTGGTAAACTCATCTTT.

This clone was recorded a few times. J is TRDJ1 and V is TRDV1; weak D call: TRDD3 (6 bases). CDR3 length equals 19 residues. Germline CDR1 reads TSWWSYY; CDR2 reads QGS. Trimming left V 1 base short and J 2 bases short, with 23 bases between. CDR3: CALGEPDPRSAGVTDKLIF. The CDR3 DNA sequence: TGTGCTCTTGGGGAACCTGACCCTAGATCGGCTGGGGTTACCGATAAACTCATCTTT.

This clone was detected a few times. The chain employs TRDV1 and TRDJ1; 12 nucleotides match TRDD3. CDR1 and CDR2 (germline): TSWWSYY, QGS. V was clipped by 2 bases and J by 2 bases; unmatched bases: 15. The CDR3 consists of 20 residues. CDR3 DNA sequence: TGTGCTCTTGGGGAATTTCTTCTTCGACATCTGGGGGATACGACCGATAAACTCATCTTT. This translates into CALGEFLLRHLGDTTDKLIF.

V is TRDV1 and J is TRDJ1; 7 bases map to TRDD3. The CDR3 is 12 amino acids. CDR1 and CDR2 (germline): TSWWSYY, QGS. V dropped 6 bases and J dropped 12; count of bases not matched to a gene: 10. DNA of the CDR3: TGTGCTCTTGGCTCCAAAGGAGGATACGTCATCTTT. Translating it yields CALGSKGGYVIF.

In this sample, this clone turned up a few times. The V and J genes are TRDV1 and TRDJ1; 10 bases align to TRDD3. The CDR3 is 23 residues long. Germline trimming cut 1 base from V and 0 bases from J; bases unmatched to any gene: 23. In germline, CDR1 is TSWWSYY, CDR2 QGS. CDR3 bases: TGTGCTCTTGGGGAACCCGCTAACTGGGCTCATGGGGGATACAGGAGGTACACCGATAAACTCATCTTT. This sequence encodes CALGEPANWAHGGYRRYTDKLIF.

This clone appeared a few times. The V gene is TRDV1, the J gene TRDJ1; D gene ambiguous. Looked up from germline, CDR1 is TSWWSYY and CDR2 is QGS. There are 21 residues in the CDR3. V shed 2 bases and J shed 0 bases, with 28 bases lying between them. CDR3 loop: CALGEIFPSRVMHTYTDKLIF. CDR3 nucleotides: TGTGCTCTTGGGGAAATTTTCCCATCCCGCGTCATGCACACGTACACCGATAAACTCATCTTT.

This clone was observed a few times. The gene calls are TRDV1 and TRDJ1, with 9 bases lining up with TRDD2. The CDR3 is 16 amino acids. The V and J ends lost 4 bases and 4 bases, in that order; junction bases with no gene match: 10. The germline CDR1 and CDR2 sequences are TSWWSYY and QGS. The CDR3: CALGVPSYPHCDKLIF. In DNA form, the CDR3 reads TGTGCTCTTGGGGTCCCTTCCTACCCCCACTGCGATAAACTCATCTTT.

The sample holds a few counts of this clone. This chain connects TRDV1 to TRDJ1; the D is unclear. This CDR3 is 19 amino acids long. Trimming cost V 5 bases and J 0 bases, with 25 bases left between them. The germline V gene encodes CDR1 TSWWSYY and CDR2 QGS. The CDR3 loop reads CALGKRRSPKYKYTDKLIF. CDR3 coding DNA: TGTGCTCTTGGGAAGAGAAGGTCACCTAAGTACAAGTACACCGATAAACTCATCTTT.

The chain joins TRDV1 to TRDJ1; TRDD3 matches 7 bases. Germline CDR1 and CDR2: TSWWSYY and QGS. V was pared by 1 base and J by 0 bases, with 11 bases of the junction left unmatched. The CDR3 loop spans 18 amino acids. CDR3 nucleotide sequence: TGTGCTCTTGGGGAACGGAACGATCTGGGGGCAAACACCGATAAACTCATCTTT. It codes for CALGERNDLGANTDKLIF.

The chain links TRDV2 to TRDJ1; a weak D match, TRDD3 (5 bases). This CDR3 has 14 amino acids. With 1 base removed from V and 1 base from J, the gap between germline ends came to 9 bases. Germline V CDR1 and CDR2: GEAIGNYY, EKD. The DNA for the CDR3 is TGTGCCTGTGACACATACGGAGGCACCGATAAACTCATCTTT. Its protein is CACDTYGGTDKLIF.

The rearrangement links TRDV1 to TRDJ1; possible D gene TRDD3, 6 bases. V lost 9 bases and J lost 0, with 17 bases in between. The germline gives CDR1 TSWWSYY, CDR2 QGS. The CDR3 is 15 amino acids. The CDR3 coding sequence is TGTGCTCTCGTATTCCGGGGGACGTACACCGATAAACTCATCTTT. It translates to CALVFRGTYTDKLIF.

This clone was seen more than once but under ten times. The V and J genes are TRDV1 and TRDJ1; 8 bases line up with TRDD2. Germline loops: CDR1 TSWWSYY, CDR2 QGS. CDR3 length: 19 amino acids. Trimming cost V 4 bases and J 0 bases; bases outside gene matches: 16. The CDR3 coding sequence is TGTGCTCTTGGGGCTGGCCCCCTTCCTATCTGGCAGTACACCGATAAACTCATCTTT. This gives the protein CALGAGPLPIWQYTDKLIF.

This sequence joins TRDV1 and TRDJ1; the match to TRDD3 covers 11 bases. The length of the CDR3 is 19 residues. Germline CDR1 reads TSWWSYY; CDR2 reads QGS. After removal of 3 bases from V and 3 bases from J, the junction contained 15 bases not matched to a gene. Here the CDR3 DNA reads TGTGCTCTTGGGGAGTTGACCAGAGTACTGGGGGATATCCCCGATAAACTCATCTTT. Protein sequence: CALGELTRVLGDIPDKLIF.

The chain carries TRDV1 and TRDJ1, with 8 nucleotides matching TRDD3. Trimming cost V 2 bases and J 0 bases; bases outside gene matches: 17. Germline V CDR1 and CDR2: TSWWSYY, QGS. This CDR3 is 20 amino acids long. The CDR3 nucleotides read TGTGCTCTTGGGGAAACGACGCCTAAATGGATACTGGGGGACACCGATAAACTCATCTTT. Residues: CALGETTPKWILGDTDKLIF.

The V gene is TRDV2, the J gene TRDJ1, with D uncertain. The CDR3 spans 13 residues. V was pared by 2 bases and J by 0 bases, with 6 bases between. CDR1 is GEAIGNYY and CDR2 is EKD in the germline V gene. The CDR3 here is CACDRGHTDKLIF. CDR3 nucleotide sequence: TGTGCCTGTGACAGGGGCCACACCGATAAACTCATCTTT.

This clone showed up just a few times. The sample has other DNA sequences that encode this CDR3 too. This rearrangement joins TRDV1 to TRDJ1; D not certain. Trimming took 1 base from V and 0 from J, leaving 21 bases between them. CDR3 length: 19 residues. Germline CDR1 TSWWSYY, CDR2 QGS. CDR3 nucleotides: TGTGCTCTTGGGGAACCGGCACGCGTGGCCCTGGAGTACACCGATAAACTCATCTTT. It codes for CALGEPARVALEYTDKLIF.

V gene TRDV1 combines with J gene TRDJ1; 7 bases fit TRDD3. Germline CDR1 TSWWSYY, CDR2 QGS. The CDR3 length is 20 residues. The V segment lost 2 bases and the J segment 0 bases; nucleotides outside the gene matches: 18. The CDR3 loop reads CALGEIRPSYWGNHTDKLIF. CDR3 in DNA: TGTGCTCTTGGGGAAATTCGTCCCTCGTACTGGGGAAATCACACCGATAAACTCATCTTT.

The gene calls are TRDV1 and TRDJ1; 12 nucleotides agree with TRDD3. The J segment lost 0 bases and the V segment lost 1 base, leaving 18 bases of the junction unmatched. CDR3 length: 22 amino acids. Germline V lookup: CDR1 TSWWSYY, CDR2 QGS. The CDR3 coding sequence is TGTGCTCTTGGGGAACGAGGATGGCGGGTACTGGGGGATACACCGTACACCGATAAACTCATCTTT. It specifies CALGERGWRVLGDTPYTDKLIF.